The 10 T cell receptor beta chains reported below all come from one sample, sequenced in a study of cytotoxic CD8 clonotypes in ibrutinib-treated CLL (dated by TCRdb to the early 2020s). According to the study, the label for this sample's time point signals: progressive disease on ibrutinib. The library was obtained by the immunoSEQ multiplex PCR assay. The table comes from immuneACCESS by way of TCRdb, which keeps in-frame sequences with V and J called. Part of the clones is missing from these tables; in studies checked, under half for an unresolved V gene and the rest for unknown reasons. The sample data list some 25,000 clones, and 55% to 70% of these were observed just once. The ten top clones hold just over 50% of the sample. The sequencing here drew on PBMCs, taken at disease progression, from a patient treated with ibrutinib. These receptors all come from a human donor with chronic lymphocytic leukemia.

The CDR3 sequence is CATSSSTGSKQFF. CDR3 DNA: TGTGCCACCAGCAGCAGCACAGGGTCGAAGCAGTTCTTC. The chain is built from TRBV15 and TRBJ2-1; possibly TRBD1 for D (6 bases). The CDR3 loop spans 13 amino acids. The V end was cut by 3 bases, the J end by 11 bases, with 14 bases between. Looked up from germline, CDR1 is LNHNV and CDR2 is YYDKDF (reference sequence).

This chain links TRBV21-1 with TRBJ2-1. TRBV21-1 is a listed pseudogene. This CDR3 region has 16 residues. For the CDR3, the DNA is TGTGCCAGCAGCAAAGTCACGGGGCGCTCCTACAATGAGCAGTTCTTC. It specifies CASSKVTGRSYNEQFF.

The rearrangement links TRBV18 to TRBJ2-7; 7 bases fit TRBD1. From germline, CDR1 is KGHSH and CDR2 LQKENI. V trimming: 5 bases; J trimming: 6 bases; junction bases outside the gene matches: 7. The CDR3 has 13 amino acids. The CDR3 DNA is TGTGCCAGCTCATCCGACAGGGCGGGCGAGCAGTACTTC. Translated: CASSSDRAGEQYF.

The chain carries TRBV7-3 and TRBJ1-2; 7 positions agree with TRBD1. Germline CDR1 reads SGHTA; CDR2 reads FQGTGA. J gave up 6 bases and V 5 bases, and 9 bases lay outside the gene matches. This CDR3 has 14 amino acids. CDR3 loop: CASSPTGTFNGYTF. The CDR3 DNA is TGTGCCAGCAGCCCGACAGGGACTTTCAATGGCTACACCTTC.

This chain uses TRBV11-3 with TRBJ2-7, with TRBD2 as a possible D gene (5 bases). The germline gives CDR1 SGHNT, CDR2 YENEEA. V shed 1 base and J shed 3 bases, with 7 bases lying between them. The CDR3 has 13 residues. The CDR3 here is CASSLGGSYEQYF. The CDR3 DNA sequence: TGTGCCAGCAGCTTAGGAGGGAGCTACGAGCAGTACTTC.

In regard to this clone: At one boundary the junction diverges from the germline segment, which might be a read error. The genes are TRBV29-1 and TRBJ2-7; possibly TRBD1 or TRBD2 for D (5 bases each). Germline CDR1 reads SQVTM; CDR2 reads ANQGSEA. CDR3 length: 14 residues. CDR3 DNA sequence: TGCAGCGCTGAACTTACCGGGACGAGAAACGAGCAGTACTTC. It yields the protein CSAELTGTRNEQYF.

The gene calls are TRBV7-8 and TRBJ1-5; possible D gene TRBD1, 6 bases. Germline V gene data show CDR1 as SGHVS and CDR2 as FQNEAQ. There are 16 residues in the CDR3. V lost 5 bases and J 2 bases, leaving 16 bases between the germline ends. This chain's CDR3 is CASSPGQIRGNQPQHF. The CDR3 DNA reads TGTGCCAGCAGCCCAGGACAGATTCGGGGCAATCAGCCCCAGCATTTT.

The CDR3: CASSLLEGFRQETQYF. The CDR3 region has the DNA TGTGCCAGCAGTTTGTTAGAGGGGTTCCGCCAAGAGACCCAGTACTTC. The rearrangement links TRBV6-5 to TRBJ2-5; D possibly uses TRBD1 or TRBD2 (5 bases each). V lost 4 bases and J 1 base, leaving 16 bases between the germline ends. The CDR3 sequence is 16 residues long. The germline V gene has CDR1 MNHEY and CDR2 SVGAGI.

This clone was found once. V is TRBV25-1 and J is TRBJ2-2; 10 bases map to TRBD1. The CDR3 length is 18 residues. Trimming cost V 6 bases and J 7 bases; bases outside gene matches: 17. Germline assignment: CDR1 MGHDK and CDR2 SYGVNS. The CDR3 protein is CASSLPNRDRGHVGELFF. CDR3 bases: TGTGCCAGCAGCCTTCCCAACCGGGACAGGGGACATGTCGGGGAGCTGTTTTTT.

This sequence joins TRBV20-1 and TRBJ1-2, with D hard to call. With 2 bases removed from V and 7 bases from J, the gap between germline ends came to 8 bases. There are 11 residues in the CDR3. Germline values: CDR1 DFQATT, CDR2 SNEGSKA (reference sequence). The CDR3 nucleotides are TGCAGTGCTAGAATGGTGGCTGGCTACACCTTC. Protein sequence: CSARMVAGYTF.